These T cell receptor beta chains were read from a single sample in a study of T cell changes during pregnancy in multiple sclerosis. This table comes from immunoSEQ multiplex PCR, and its TCRdb copy is limited to in-frame clones, with some not included. The table has about 87,000 clones, around 95% seen once. The sequencing used peripheral blood, collected in the third trimester of pregnancy. The receptors were sampled from a female donor in good health, enrolled as a control in a pregnancy study. The CDR3 runs from the conserved cysteine through the conserved F or W. A D gene is named only where the DNA matches it firmly. Size tells how often a clone was seen (once, few, many) or the class of an expanded clone, and some rows leave it out.

d_gene	abundance	v_gene	j_gene	CDR3aa	CDR3nt
-	-	TRBV4-1	TRBJ2-1	CASSASGLSGEQFF	TGCGCCAGCAGCGCCTCAGGACTGAGCGGTGAGCAGTTCTTC
TRBD2	-	TRBV18	TRBJ2-1	CASSSLAAGFSYNEQFF	TGTGCCAGCTCATCCCTAGCGGCGGGTTTTTCTTACAATGAGCAGTTCTTC
TRBD2	-	TRBV5-4	TRBJ2-7	CASSLDLAGFEQYF	TGTGCCAGCAGCTTGGACCTAGCGGGCTTTGAGCAGTACTTC
TRBD1	-	TRBV7-2	TRBJ2-2	CASSLSGTGTGELFF	TGTGCCAGCAGCTTATCCGGGACAGGGACCGGGGAGCTGTTTTTT
-	-	TRBV28	TRBJ1-2	CASSLPGGGGYTF	TGTGCCAGCAGTTTACCGGGGGGAGGTGGCTACACCTTC
TRBD1	-	TRBV4-1	TRBJ1-6	CASRPPGQHNSPLHF	TGCGCCAGCAGACCCCCGGGACAGCATAATTCACCCCTCCACTTT
-	once	TRBV28	TRBJ2-7	CASSTTSYEQYF	TGTGCCAGCAGCACTACTTCCTACGAGCAGTACTTC
TRBD2	once	TRBV7-6	TRBJ2-1	CASSAPTSGSRNEQFF	TGTGCCAGCAGCGCGCCGACTAGCGGGAGTCGCAATGAGCAGTTCTTC
-	-	TRBV7-2	TRBJ1-1	CASSLHTGYTEAFF	TGTGCCAGCAGCTTACATACAGGATACACTGAAGCTTTCTTT
-	-	TRBV6-5	TRBJ2-7	CASTGRSGSYEQYF	TGTGCCAGCACCGGACGTAGCGGCTCCTACGAGCAGTACTTC
-	-	TRBV27	TRBJ2-7	CASSLRGSEQYF	TGTGCCAGCAGTTTACGGGGATCCGAGCAGTACTTC
-	-	TRBV7-8	TRBJ1-4	CASSQSSTQFEKLFF	TGTGCCAGCAGCCAAAGCTCGACACAATTTGAAAAACTGTTTTTT
TRBD2	-	TRBV6-1	TRBJ2-1	CASSERGGRALDEQFF	TGTGCCAGCAGTGAACGGGGCGGGAGGGCCCTCGATGAGCAGTTCTTC
-	once	TRBV7-9	TRBJ1-4	CASSSGVGTYEKLFF	TGTGCCAGCAGCTCGGGGGTCGGGACCTATGAAAAACTGTTTTTT
-	-	TRBV7-8	TRBJ1-2	CASTQRVRRELKANYGYTF	TGTGCCAGCACCCAGAGGGTCCGACGCGAATTAAAAGCTAACTATGGCTACACCTTC
-	-	TRBV28	TRBJ1-5	CASSSLSRSNQPQHF	TGTGCCAGCAGTTCTCTATCACGGTCCAATCAGCCCCAGCATTTT
-	-	TRBV5-8	TRBJ1-1	CASSLSWDMNTEAFF	TGTGCCAGCAGCTTGTCGTGGGACATGAACACTGAAGCTTTCTTT
-	-	TRBV6-6	TRBJ1-5	CASSYSSSHGQPQHF	TGTGCCAGCAGTTACTCGAGTAGCCATGGTCAGCCCCAGCATTTT
TRBD1	-	TRBV5-1	TRBJ2-1	CASSFRGPNYNEQFF	TGCGCCAGCAGCTTCAGGGGGCCCAACTACAATGAGCAGTTCTTC
TRBD2	-	TRBV7-8	TRBJ2-3	CASSLGTSGPELAGTDTQYF	TGTGCCAGCAGCCTTGGGACTAGCGGGCCGGAGCTAGCGGGCACAGATACGCAGTATTTT
-	once	TRBV19	TRBJ2-7	CASSTQDEQYF	TGTGCCAGTAGTACACAGGACGAGCAGTACTTC
-	-	TRBV11-1	TRBJ2-2	CASSQTSKNTGELFF	TGTGCCAGCAGCCAAACTAGCAAGAACACCGGGGAGCTGTTTTTT
TRBD2	-	TRBV7-9	TRBJ2-1	CASRKLGGGGEQFF	TGTGCCAGCAGGAAACTTGGTGGGGGAGGGGAGCAGTTCTTC
-	-	TRBV5-1	TRBJ2-5	CASSLYSLYQETQYF	TGCGCCAGCAGCTTGTACAGCTTGTACCAAGAGACCCAGTACTTC
-	-	TRBV5-4	TRBJ2-2	CASSLPGLNTGELFF	TGTGCCAGCAGCTTGCCAGGACTCAATACCGGGGAGCTGTTTTTT
-	once	TRBV6-1	TRBJ1-1	CASSVEFLMNTEAFF	TGTGCCAGCAGTGTTGAGTTTCTCATGAACACTGAAGCTTTCTTT
-	-	TRBV5-1	TRBJ1-1	CASSLVDRLNTEAFF	TGCGCCAGCAGCTTGGTCGACAGATTGAACACTGAAGCTTTCTTT
TRBD1	-	TRBV29-1	TRBJ2-5	CSVSQGLETQYF	TGCAGCGTCTCACAGGGGCTAGAGACCCAGTACTTC
TRBD2	-	TRBV19	TRBJ2-1	CASSRTSGDYNEQFF	TGTGCCAGTAGTCGAACTAGCGGGGACTACAATGAGCAGTTCTTC
TRBD1	-	TRBV5-8	TRBJ2-7	CASSLYLQGSYEQYF	TGTGCCAGCAGCTTGTACCTACAGGGGTCCTACGAGCAGTACTTC
TRBD2	-	TRBV7-2	TRBJ2-1	CASSLSSGSSYNEQFF	TGTGCCAGCAGCTTAAGTAGCGGGAGTTCCTACAATGAGCAGTTCTTC
TRBD1	-	TRBV6-1	TRBJ1-2	CASSARDSYGYTF	TGTGCCAGCAGTGCCCGGGACAGCTATGGCTACACCTTC
-	-	TRBV29-1	TRBJ2-1	CSVEEARRGTYNEQFF	TGCAGCGTTGAAGAGGCTAGAAGGGGCACCTACAATGAGCAGTTCTTC
TRBD2	-	TRBV2	TRBJ2-7	CASSEVSLAGGRGPYEQYF	TGTGCCAGCAGTGAGGTTTCGCTAGCGGGAGGTCGAGGCCCCTACGAGCAGTACTTC
-	-	TRBV2	TRBJ1-2	CASRAPTYGYTF	TGTGCCAGCAGGGCACCCACCTATGGCTACACCTTC
TRBD2	-	TRBV6-5	TRBJ2-7	CASSYSITSGSGEQYF	TGTGCCAGCAGTTACTCGATCACTAGCGGGAGCGGAGAGCAGTACTTC
-	once	TRBV5-1	TRBJ2-1	CASSLIAAYNEQFF	TGCGCCAGCAGCTTGATCGCGGCCTACAATGAGCAGTTCTTC
TRBD1	-	TRBV7-9	TRBJ2-7	CASSSPAGTGPYEQYF	TGTGCCAGCAGCTCCCCGGCCGGGACAGGACCCTACGAGCAGTACTTC
-	-	TRBV12-1	TRBJ2-2	CASSFGGVAGRTGELFF	TGTGCCAGCAGCTTTGGGGGGGTAGCGGGACGAACCGGGGAGCTGTTTTTT
-	-	TRBV5-1	TRBJ2-4	CASSREGQRKNIQYF	TGCGCCAGCAGCCGGGAAGGACAGAGAAAAAACATTCAGTACTTC